This T cell receptor beta chain derives from a study of neurological immune-mediated disorders. General study findings and limits: The study found the most TCR clonal expansion in HTLV-1-associated myelopathy and the least in multiple sclerosis, below healthy controls. TCR-beta repertoires seemed private in all groups, with no expanded CDR3 amino acid sequences shared.

This clonotype was detected ten times or more. Its antigen is currently unknown. Synthesis of cDNA used 5'RACE (with 10-nucleotide random UMIs). TCRdb reprocessed the 5' RACE reads with MiXCR, giving one entry per CDR3 protein. The sample carries tens of thousands of distinct CDR3 sequences, approximately 14% recorded once. The CDR3 runs 15 residues. V lost 5 bases and J lost 4, with 15 bases in between. Germline-derived CDR1 and CDR2 are SGHRS and YFSETQ. The unsorted libraries originated from 2 million PBMCs kept at -80 C. The chain joins TRBV5-1 to TRBJ2-2; D may match TRBD1 or TRBD2 (5 bases each). This TCR was recovered from a woman aged 45-65 years with HTLV-1-associated myelopathy (HAM/TSP). The source material was PBMCs. The CDR3 sequence: CASSFPGTGTGELFF. CDR3 bases: TGCGCCAGCAGTTTCCCGGGGACGGGCACCGGGGAGCTGTTTTTT.